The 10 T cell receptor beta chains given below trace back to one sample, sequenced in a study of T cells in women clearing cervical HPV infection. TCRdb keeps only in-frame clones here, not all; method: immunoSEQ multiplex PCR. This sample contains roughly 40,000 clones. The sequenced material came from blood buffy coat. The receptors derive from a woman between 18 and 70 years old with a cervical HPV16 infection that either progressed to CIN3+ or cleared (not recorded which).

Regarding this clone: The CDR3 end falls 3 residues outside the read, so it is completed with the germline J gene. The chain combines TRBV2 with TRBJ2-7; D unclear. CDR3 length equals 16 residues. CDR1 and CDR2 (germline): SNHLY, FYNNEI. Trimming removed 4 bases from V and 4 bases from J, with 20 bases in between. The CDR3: CASSGKRLPSPYEQYF. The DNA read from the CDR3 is TGTGCCAGCAGTGGGAAGAGACTCCCTAGTCCTTACGAG.

The CDR3 sequence: CSARDGVAGLYEQYF. Partial CDR3 DNA: TGCAGTGCTAGAGATGGGGTAGCGGGGCTTTACGAG. The V call is TRBV20-1, the J call TRBJ2-7; TRBD2 aligns across 8 bases. The read falls 3 residues short of the CDR3 end, and the missing part is taken from the germline J gene. V lost 0 bases and J lost 4; bases outside the gene matches: 8. CDR1 is DFQATT, CDR2 SNEGSKA, per germline (reference sequence). The CDR3 consists of 15 residues.

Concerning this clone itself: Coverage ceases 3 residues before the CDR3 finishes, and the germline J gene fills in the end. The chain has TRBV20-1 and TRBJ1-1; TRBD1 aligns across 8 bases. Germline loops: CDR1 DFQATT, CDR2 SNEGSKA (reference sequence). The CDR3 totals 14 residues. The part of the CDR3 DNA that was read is TGCAGTGCTAGACATAGACAGGGGATGGGGGGA. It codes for CSARHRQGMGG. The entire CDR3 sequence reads CSARHRQGMGGAFF.

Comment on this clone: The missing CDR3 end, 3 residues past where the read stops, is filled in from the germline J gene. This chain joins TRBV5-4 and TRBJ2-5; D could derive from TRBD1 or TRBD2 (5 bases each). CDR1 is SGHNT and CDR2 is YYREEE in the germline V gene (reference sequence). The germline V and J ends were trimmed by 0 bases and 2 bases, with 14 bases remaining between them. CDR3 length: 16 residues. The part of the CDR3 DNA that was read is TGTGCCAGCAGCTTGGGAGGGATCAGGGCACAAGAGACC. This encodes CASSLGGIRAQET. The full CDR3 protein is CASSLGGIRAQETQYF.

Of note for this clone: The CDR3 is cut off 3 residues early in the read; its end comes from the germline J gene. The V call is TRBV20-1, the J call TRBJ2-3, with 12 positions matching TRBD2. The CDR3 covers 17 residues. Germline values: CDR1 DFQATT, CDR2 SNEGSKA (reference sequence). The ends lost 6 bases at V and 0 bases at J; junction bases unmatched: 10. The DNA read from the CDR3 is TGCAGTGCCAGGACTAGCGGGGACTACTCTAGCACAGATACG. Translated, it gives CSARTSGDYSSTDT. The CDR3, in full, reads CSARTSGDYSSTDTQYF.

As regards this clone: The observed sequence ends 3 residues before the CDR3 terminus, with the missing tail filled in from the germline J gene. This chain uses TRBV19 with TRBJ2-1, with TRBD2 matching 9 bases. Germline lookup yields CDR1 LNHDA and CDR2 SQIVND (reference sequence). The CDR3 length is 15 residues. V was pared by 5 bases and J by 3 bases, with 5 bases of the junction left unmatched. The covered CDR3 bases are TGTGCCAGTAGTGTCCTAGCGGGATACTACAATGAG. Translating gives CASSVLAGYYNE. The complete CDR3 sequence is CASSVLAGYYNEQFF.

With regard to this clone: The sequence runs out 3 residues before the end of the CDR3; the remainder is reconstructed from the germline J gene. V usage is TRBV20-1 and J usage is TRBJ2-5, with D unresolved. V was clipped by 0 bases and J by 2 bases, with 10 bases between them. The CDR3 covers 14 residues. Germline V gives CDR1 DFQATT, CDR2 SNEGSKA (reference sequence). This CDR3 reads CSAREALIQETQYF. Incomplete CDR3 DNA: TGCAGTGCTAGAGAGGCATTAATACAAGAGACC.

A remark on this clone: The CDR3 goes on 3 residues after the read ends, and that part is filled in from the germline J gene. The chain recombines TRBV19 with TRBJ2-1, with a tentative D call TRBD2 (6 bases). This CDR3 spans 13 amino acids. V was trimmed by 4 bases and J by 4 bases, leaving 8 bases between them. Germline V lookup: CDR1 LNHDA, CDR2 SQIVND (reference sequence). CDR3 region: CASSRTKYNEQFF. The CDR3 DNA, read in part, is TGTGCCAGTAGTAGGACTAAATACAATGAG.

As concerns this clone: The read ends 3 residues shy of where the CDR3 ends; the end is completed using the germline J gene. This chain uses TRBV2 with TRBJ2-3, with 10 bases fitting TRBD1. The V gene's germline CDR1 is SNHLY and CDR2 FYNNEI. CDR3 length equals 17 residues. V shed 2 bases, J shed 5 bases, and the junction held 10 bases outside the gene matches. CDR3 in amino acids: CASSERGTGATRDTQYF. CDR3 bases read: TGTGCCAGCAGTGAACGTGGGACAGGGGCTACCCGAGATACG.

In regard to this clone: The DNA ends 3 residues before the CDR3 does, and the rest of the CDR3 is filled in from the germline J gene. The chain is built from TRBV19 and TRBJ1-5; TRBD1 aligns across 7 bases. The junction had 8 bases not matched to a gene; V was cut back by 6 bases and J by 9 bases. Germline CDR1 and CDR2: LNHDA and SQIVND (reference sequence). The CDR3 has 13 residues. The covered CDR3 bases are TGTGCCAGTAGACAGGGGCGCGAGGGGCCC. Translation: CASRQGREGP. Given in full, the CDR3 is CASRQGREGPQHF.